This record covers a single T cell receptor (beta chain). Its cognate antigen is unknown. The data were obtained in a study of shared clonotypes between healthy human individuals. Study at large: The donors, two women and a few men, were aged 18 to 49. Study findings and constraints: All-four-donor shared clonotypes had higher generation probabilities than non-shared clonotypes did. Tissue TCR repertoires likely differ from these blood-only repertoires.

Into CD45RA+ naive and CD45RA-negative memory subsets, the CD4+ cells were split. Profiling relied on immunoSEQ multiplex PCR, and the TCRdb table lists in-frame clones only, not all of them. This table has about 2.4 million clones, 93% appearing once. Per the germline V gene, CDR1 is SEHNR and CDR2 is FQNEAQ (reference sequence). The CDR3 spans 15 residues. The trim removed 5 bases at V and 7 bases at J, leaving 5 bases unmatched. What was sequenced was naive CD4+ T cells from PBMCs. Subset indicated: CD45RA+ positively selected. This clonotype was sampled from a man aged 18 to 29 in good health. Some clones in this sample may be carry-over from other donors' samples. This chain uses TRBV7-9 with TRBJ2-1, with 13 bases fitting TRBD2. The CDR3 spells CASSPGTSGKNEQFF. CDR3 DNA sequence: TGTGCCAGCAGCCCTGGGACTAGCGGGAAAAATGAGCAGTTCTTC. The full variable domain, in which reference TRBV7-9 and TRBJ2-1 provide the parts outside the CDR3, is DTGVSQNPRHKITKRGQNVTFRCDPISEHNRLYWYRQTLGQGPEFLTYFQNEAQLEKSRLLSDRFSAERPKGSFSTLEIQRTEQGDSAMYLCASSPGTSGKNEQFFGPGTRLTVL.